This passage covers 27 T cell receptor beta chains from one sample sequenced in a study of blood T cell repertoires in COVID-19. This table comes from immunoSEQ multiplex PCR, and its TCRdb copy is limited to in-frame clones, with some not included. This sample carries around 26,000 clones, approximately 76% of them seen once, and the ten largest clones take about 40%. Sequencing was done on a sample of peripheral blood. The receptors were gathered from a man between 65 and 79 years old with acute or convalescent COVID-19.

The gene calls are TRBV9 and TRBJ2-1; 7 bases line up with TRBD2. CDR3 size: 17 residues. The V segment lost 0 bases and the J segment 7 bases; nucleotides outside the gene matches: 13. CDR1 is SGDLS and CDR2 is YYNGEE in the germline V gene. The CDR3 DNA reads TGTGCCAGCAGCGTAGGGCTACTAGCGCGAAGTTCAAATGAGCAGTTCTTC. Translation: CASSVGLLARSSNEQFF.

This clone was recorded only once. The gene calls are TRBV4-2 and TRBJ2-2; D is unclear. V was cut by 6 bases and J by 5 bases, with 10 bases left in between. The CDR3 has 13 residues. Germline V lookup: CDR1 LGHNA, CDR2 YNFKEQ. The CDR3 is CASRDKTTGELFF. CDR3 in DNA: TGTGCCAGCAGAGATAAAACAACCGGGGAGCTGTTTTTT.

The CDR3 DNA is TGTGCCTGGAGTGTACGCCGGTTGACGCAGTATTTT. It translates to CAWSVRRLTQYF. This chain uses TRBV30 with TRBJ2-3; D remains ambiguous. V was clipped by 0 bases and J by 9 bases, with 10 bases between them. Germline V gene data show CDR1 as GTSNPN and CDR2 as SVGIG (reference sequence). The CDR3 is 12 residues long.

The V call is TRBV6-5, the J call TRBJ2-2; 8 positions agree with TRBD1. CDR3 length equals 16 residues. Germline V gene data show CDR1 as MNHEY and CDR2 as SVGAGI. The junction had 9 bases not matched to a gene; V was cut back by 2 bases and J by 7 bases. The CDR3 nucleotides read TGTGCCAGCAGTTACACATACGGGACAGGCGGCGGGGAGCTGTTTTTT. This gives the protein CASSYTYGTGGGELFF.

The chain couples TRBV19 to TRBJ2-2; TRBD2 is a possible D gene (5 bases). This CDR3 contains 14 residues. V gave up 3 bases and J gave up 5 bases, with 10 bases separating them. The germline CDR1 and CDR2 sequences are LNHDA and SQIVND (reference sequence). The CDR3 here is CASSISSGTGELFF. Written as DNA, the CDR3 is TGTGCCAGTAGTATCTCCTCGGGAACCGGGGAGCTGTTTTTT.

The chain recombines TRBV9 with TRBJ2-5; 8 bases agree with TRBD2. The germline gives CDR1 SGDLS, CDR2 YYNGEE. The CDR3 spans 14 residues. J gave up 4 bases and V 4 bases, and 6 bases lay outside the gene matches. CDR3 protein: CASSPNLAGETQYF. The CDR3 DNA sequence: TGTGCCAGCAGCCCTAACCTAGCGGGAGAGACCCAGTACTTC.

Worth noting for this clone: At one boundary the junction diverges from the germline segment, which might be a read error. The chain joins TRBV6-2 or TRBV6-3 to TRBJ1-2; no clear D. Per the germline V gene, CDR1 is MNHEY and CDR2 is SVGEGT. This CDR3 contains 18 residues. CDR3 in amino acids: CASSYIDERALINHGYTF. For the CDR3, the DNA is TGTGCCAGCAGTTATATAGACGAGCGGGCGCTAATTAACCATGGCTACACCTTC.

This sequence joins TRBV6-8 and TRBJ1-3; no reliable D call. Germline CDR1 and CDR2: MNHGY and SAAAGT. The CDR3 loop spans 12 amino acids. The ends were cut back, 8 bases at V and 8 bases at J, with 13 bases in the middle. CDR3 DNA sequence: TGTGCCAGCGCCCCCCCGCGGGACACCATATATTTT. It codes for CASAPPRDTIYF.

The V and J genes are TRBV10-3 and TRBJ2-2; TRBD1 might be the D (6 bases). Germline CDR1 reads ENHRY; CDR2 reads SYGVKD. Trimming shortened V by 10 bases and J by 0 bases, and 12 bases separated the two germline ends. The CDR3 is made up of 14 amino acids. The DNA of the CDR3 is TGTGCCACCGCGTACAGGGCGAACACCGGGGAGCTGTTTTTT. Translation: CATAYRANTGELFF.

The V and J genes are TRBV23-1 and TRBJ2-3, with 7 bases fitting TRBD1. TRBV23-1 carries the ORF label, with uncertain function. The CDR3 has 16 amino acids. Germline trimming cut 5 bases from V and 5 bases from J; bases unmatched to any gene: 13. CDR3 in amino acids: CASSKPGTVKRDTQYF. CDR3 nucleotides: TGCGCCAGCAGTAAACCCGGGACAGTGAAAAGAGATACGCAGTATTTT.

As for this clone: The sample contains more than one DNA sequence encoding this CDR3. The rearrangement joins TRBV14 to TRBJ2-5; 7 bases fit TRBD1. J gave up 4 bases and V 2 bases, and 1 base lay outside the gene matches. The CDR3 loop spans 13 amino acids. In germline, CDR1 is SGHDN, CDR2 FVKESK. This CDR3 is CASSQWTGETQYF. DNA for the CDR3: TGTGCCAGCAGCCAATGGACAGGAGAGACCCAGTACTTC. Together with reference TRBV14 and TRBJ2-5, the CDR3 gives the full variable domain: EAGVTQFPSHSVIEKGQTVTLRCDPISGHDNLYWYRRVMGKEIKFLLHFVKESKQDESGMPNNRFLAERTGGTYSTLKVQPAELEDSGVYFCASSQWTGETQYFGPGTRLLVL.

The rearrangement joins TRBV28 to TRBJ1-2; D ambiguous. V dropped 2 bases and J dropped 7 bases, with 8 bases sitting between them. CDR3 length: 12 amino acids. The germline CDR1 and CDR2 sequences are MDHEN and SYDVKM. The CDR3 DNA reads as TGTGCCAGCAGTTTAGGTATGCGTGGCTACACCTTC. Its translation: CASSLGMRGYTF.

The J gene is TRBJ2-4, the V gene TRBV7-9; 10 positions match TRBD2. After removal of 5 bases from V and 3 bases from J, the junction contained 13 bases not matched to a gene. CDR1 is SEHNR, CDR2 FQNEAQ, per germline (reference sequence). There are 18 residues in the CDR3. The CDR3 reads CASSPRFASGGLKNIQYF. The CDR3 region has the DNA TGTGCCAGCAGCCCCCGCTTTGCTAGCGGGGGACTCAAAAACATTCAGTACTTC.

The chain has TRBV6-6 and TRBJ1-1, with a weak D call TRBD1 (6 bases). V lost 7 bases and J 5 bases, leaving 17 bases between the germline ends. The CDR3 runs 14 residues. Germline V gene data show CDR1 as MNHNY and CDR2 as SVGAGI (reference sequence). The CDR3 region is CASNQGREGTEAFF. In DNA form, the CDR3 reads TGTGCCAGCAACCAGGGGAGGGAGGGAACTGAAGCTTTCTTT.

The chain joins TRBV15 to TRBJ2-3, with TRBD2 matching over 10 bases. Germline V gene data show CDR1 as LNHNV and CDR2 as YYDKDF (reference sequence). Germline trimming cut 0 bases from V and 9 bases from J; bases unmatched to any gene: 12. This CDR3 comprises 17 residues. CDR3 bases: TGTGCCACCAGCAGAGATTCGAGTTCTAGCGGGGGAAGAACGCAGTATTTT. Translated: CATSRDSSSSGGRTQYF.

The chain carries TRBV14 and TRBJ2-6, with no clear D. Trimming removed 1 base at V and 0 bases at J, with 7 bases between. The CDR3 is made up of 16 amino acids. Germline V gives CDR1 SGHDN, CDR2 FVKESK. The CDR3 sequence is CASSQGLRSGANVLTF. The CDR3 coding sequence is TGTGCCAGCAGCCAAGGATTGCGCTCTGGGGCCAACGTCCTGACTTTC.

The chain has TRBV27 and TRBJ2-3; D might be TRBD2 (7 bases). The CDR3 runs 13 residues. The V gene's germline CDR1 is MNHEY and CDR2 SMNVEV (reference sequence). V dropped 7 bases and J dropped 2 bases, with 10 bases sitting between them. The CDR3 DNA is TGTGCCAGCAAGCGGGACACCACAGATACGCAGTATTTT. Protein sequence: CASKRDTTDTQYF.

The chain joins TRBV27 to TRBJ1-5; possible D gene TRBD1, 5 bases. This CDR3 spans 15 amino acids. Germline V CDR1 and CDR2: MNHEY, SMNVEV (reference sequence). Trimming took off 6 bases at V and 5 bases at J, with 17 bases between the two ends. In nucleotides, the CDR3 is TGTGCCAGCAGGAGGACACATGGGGGGGATCAGCCCCAGCATTTT. This translates into CASRRTHGGDQPQHF.

V gene TRBV28 combines with J gene TRBJ2-7; D is unresolved. The CDR3 spans 14 residues. The germline V gene encodes CDR1 MDHEN and CDR2 SYDVKM. V gave up 7 bases and J gave up 2 bases, with 15 bases separating them. Here the CDR3 DNA reads TGTGCCAGCACTACGACTGGAGACGCCTACGAGCAGTACTTC. It translates to CASTTTGDAYEQYF.

The chain employs TRBV27 and TRBJ1-5, with D maybe TRBD1 (5 bases). Deletions cut 4 bases from V and 7 bases from J, with 17 bases between. CDR1 and CDR2 from the germline V gene are MNHEY and SMNVEV (reference sequence). This CDR3 spans 15 amino acids. The CDR3 bases are TGTGCCAGCAGTTGGAGTTGGCAAGGGGAACAGCCCCAGCATTTT. Translating gives CASSWSWQGEQPQHF.

The chain recombines TRBV4-1 with TRBJ1-2; 12 positions agree with TRBD1. The CDR3 extends over 21 amino acids. In germline, CDR1 is MGHRA, CDR2 YSYEKL. With 0 bases clipped from V and 3 bases from J, the junction kept 17 bases outside the gene matches. The CDR3, as DNA: TGCGCCAGCAGCCAAGACCCAACCGGGACAGGGGGCCGCCGGTCCTACTATGGCTACACCTTC. This codes for CASSQDPTGTGGRRSYYGYTF.

V usage is TRBV12-3 or TRBV12-4 and J usage is TRBJ1-1; 7 bases line up with TRBD1. The junction had 8 bases not matched to a gene; V was cut back by 5 bases and J by 11 bases. The length of the CDR3 is 12 residues. The CDR3 spells CASSPGTVQAFF. The CDR3 region has the DNA TGTGCCAGCAGTCCCGGGACAGTTCAGGCTTTCTTT.

The V call is TRBV6-4, the J call TRBJ2-1, with D tentatively TRBD2 (6 bases). Germline assignment: CDR1 MRHNA and CDR2 SNTAGT. The CDR3 sequence is 14 residues long. V dropped 10 bases and J dropped 2 bases, with 15 bases sitting between them. The CDR3 DNA follows: TGTGCCACCCGTCCTGCGGGGACCTACAATGAGCAGTTCTTC. It codes for CATRPAGTYNEQFF.

V usage is TRBV18 and J usage is TRBJ1-1; D might be TRBD1 (6 bases). The CDR3 covers 16 residues. Germline assignment: CDR1 KGHSH and CDR2 LQKENI. V was clipped by 2 bases and J by 4 bases, with 17 bases between them. CDR3 DNA: TGTGCCAGCTCACCATCAACGAACTCCAGGGGCACTGAAGCTTTCTTT. This codes for CASSPSTNSRGTEAFF.

This sequence joins TRBV10-3 and TRBJ1-1; D unresolved. Trimming shortened V by 7 bases and J by 0 bases, and 12 bases separated the two germline ends. This CDR3 region has 14 residues. The germline V gene has CDR1 ENHRY and CDR2 SYGVKD. CDR3 protein: CAIKGSLVNTEAFF. In DNA form, the CDR3 reads TGTGCCATCAAAGGTAGCCTGGTGAACACTGAAGCTTTCTTT.

The chain joins TRBV4-3 to TRBJ2-1, with 13 bases aligning to TRBD2. Germline V gene sequence: CDR1 LGHNA, CDR2 YSLEER. The V segment lost 4 bases and the J segment 7 bases; nucleotides outside the gene matches: 13. The CDR3 runs 18 residues. DNA of the CDR3: TGCGCCAGCAGCCGCGTCCTCTCCGGGACTAGCGGGGATAATGAGCAGTTCTTC. Protein: CASSRVLSGTSGDNEQFF.

The chain is built from TRBV5-8 and TRBJ2-1; D is perhaps TRBD2 (5 bases). V shed 0 bases and J shed 1 base, with 11 bases lying between them. Per germline, CDR1 SGHTS and CDR2 YDEGEE. This CDR3 comprises 16 residues. CDR3 amino acids: CASSLEAGASYNEQFF. The CDR3 DNA is TGTGCCAGCAGCTTGGAGGCGGGTGCATCCTACAATGAGCAGTTCTTC.